This TCR beta chain was recorded in a study of PD-L1 blockade in urothelial cancer. The sample holds a few counts of this clone. Its target is unknown. Time point meaning: peripheral blood 6 weeks after treatment start. Anywhere from 1 to 8 samples came from each patient, spanning pretreatment and on-treatment. Clones were sequenced by immunoSEQ multiplex PCR, and TCRdb holds only the in-frame ones, with some missing. The sample carries some 39,000 clones, 80% to 90% recorded once. Study-level findings and limits: Pretreatment clonality of the blood TCR repertoire below the median was predictive of superior survival.

The CDR3 has 14 amino acids. V dropped 4 bases and J dropped 7; count of bases not matched to a gene: 7. Germline CDR1 SGHNT, CDR2 YYREEE (reference sequence). This rearrangement joins TRBV5-4 to TRBJ2-1; 8 bases line up with TRBD1. The sample was PBMCs, taken around atezolizumab (anti-PD-L1) treatment. This receptor was taken from an older man with urothelial cancer. CDR3 amino acids: CASSPGQGENEQFF. CDR3 nucleotide sequence: TGTGCCAGCAGCCCCGGACAGGGTGAAAATGAGCAGTTCTTC.